The clone carrying this T cell receptor (beta chain) was recorded a few times. What it binds is unknown. These data originate in a study of early T cells in non-severe SARS-CoV-2 infection. About the study: Unsorted whole-blood RNA was sequenced in bulk, leaving chains unpaired. Findings of the study overall: Private and CD4 specificities were missed by VDJdb matching, skewed to anti-spike CD8.

Trimming shortened V by 8 bases and J by 2 bases, and 7 bases separated the two germline ends. The CDR3 has 11 amino acids. CDR1 is MDHEN, CDR2 SYDVKM, per germline. Unique molecular identifiers were added to individual cDNA molecules. MiXCR was run by TCRdb on the 5' RACE reads, yielding one entry per CDR3 protein. The table shows some 90,000 distinct CDR3 sequences, with around 14% occurring only once. This chain joins TRBV28 and TRBJ2-7; the D is unclear. This TCR was sampled from an adult who was a healthcare worker with PCR-confirmed SARS-CoV-2 infection or an uninfected control (not recorded which). The sample taken for sequencing was whole blood. The CDR3 sequence: CASEDPYEQYF. For the CDR3, the DNA is TGTGCCAGCGAGGACCCCTACGAGCAGTACTTC.